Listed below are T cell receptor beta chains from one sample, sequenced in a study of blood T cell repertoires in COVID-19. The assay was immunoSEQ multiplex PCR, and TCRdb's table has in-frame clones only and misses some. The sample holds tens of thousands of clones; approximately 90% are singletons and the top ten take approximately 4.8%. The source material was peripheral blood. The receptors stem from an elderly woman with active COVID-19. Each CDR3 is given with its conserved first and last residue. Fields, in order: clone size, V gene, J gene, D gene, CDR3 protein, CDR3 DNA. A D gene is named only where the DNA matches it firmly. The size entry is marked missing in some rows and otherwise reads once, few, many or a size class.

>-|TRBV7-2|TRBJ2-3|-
CASSSPRGLDTQYF
TGTGCCAGCAGCTCTCCGCGAGGGCTAGATACGCAGTATTTT
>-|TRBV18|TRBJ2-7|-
CASSPGLGGSFHEQYF
TGTGCCAGCTCACCGGGCCTCGGGGGATCTTTTCACGAGCAGTACTTC
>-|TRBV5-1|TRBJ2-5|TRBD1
CASSIGQGQETQYF
TGCGCCAGCAGCATAGGACAGGGTCAAGAGACCCAGTACTTC
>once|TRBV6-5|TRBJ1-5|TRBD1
CASSRDRVGNQPQHF
TGTGCCAGCAGTAGGGACAGGGTGGGCAATCAGCCCCAGCATTTT
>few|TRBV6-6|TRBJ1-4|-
CASSYGQSQEKLFF
TGTGCCAGCAGTTACGGCCAATCTCAGGAAAAACTGTTTTTT
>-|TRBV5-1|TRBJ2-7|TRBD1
CASSLLPQGDQNEQYF
TGCGCCAGCAGCTTGTTACCCCAGGGGGATCAGAACGAGCAGTACTTC
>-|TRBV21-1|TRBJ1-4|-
CASSKEEKQAYRKEEKLFF
TGTGCCAGCAGCAAAGAAGAGAAACAGGCCTATAGAAAGGAGGAAAAACTGTTTTTT
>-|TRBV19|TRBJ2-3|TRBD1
CATRQGSTDTQYF
TGTGCCACCCGACAGGGAAGCACAGATACGCAGTATTTT
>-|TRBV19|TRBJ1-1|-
CASSQSPGVTEAFF
TGTGCCAGTTCCCAATCACCAGGGGTCACTGAAGCTTTCTTT
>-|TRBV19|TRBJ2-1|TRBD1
CASSSTGAMSYNEQFF
TGTGCCAGTAGTTCCACAGGGGCGATGTCCTACAATGAGCAGTTCTTC
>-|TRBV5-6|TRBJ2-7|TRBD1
CASSFPWDRIYEQYF
TGTGCCAGCAGCTTCCCCTGGGACAGAATTTACGAGCAGTACTTC
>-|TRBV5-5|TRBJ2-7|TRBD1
CASSGLTGQGESSDGSQYF
TGTGCCAGCAGCGGATTAACGGGACAGGGGGAGTCAAGTGACGGCTCTCAGTACTTC
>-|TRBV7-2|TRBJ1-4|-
CASSPLSRGLGEKLFF
TGTGCCAGCAGCCCCTTGAGTAGGGGTTTAGGTGAAAAACTGTTTTTT
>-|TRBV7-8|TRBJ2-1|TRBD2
CASSPLGLPGDNEQFF
TGTGCCAGCAGCCCCTTGGGACTACCCGGAGATAATGAGCAGTTCTTC
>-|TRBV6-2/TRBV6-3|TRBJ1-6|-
CASSYSPFRYRNSPLHF
TGTGCCAGCAGTTACTCGCCGTTCCGATACAGAAATTCACCCCTCCACTTT
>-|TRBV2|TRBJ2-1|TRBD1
CASRRTGDEQFF
TGTGCCAGCAGAAGGACAGGGGATGAGCAGTTCTTC
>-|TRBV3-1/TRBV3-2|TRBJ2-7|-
CASSQEVLPNNDSVSYEQYF
TGTGCCAGCAGCCAAGAGGTCCTTCCCAACAATGACAGTGTCTCCTACGAGCAGTACTTC
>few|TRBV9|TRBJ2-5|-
CASSLQETQYF
TGTGCCAGCAGCTTACAAGAGACCCAGTACTTC
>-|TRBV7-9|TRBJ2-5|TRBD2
CASSFGAGQETQYF
TGTGCCAGCAGCTTCGGAGCGGGACAAGAGACCCAGTACTTC
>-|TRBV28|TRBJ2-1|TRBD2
CASSSQGAGGMNEQFF
TGTGCCAGCAGTTCCCAGGGCGCGGGAGGAATGAATGAGCAGTTCTTC
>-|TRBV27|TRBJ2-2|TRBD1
CASRDRAPNTGELFF
TGTGCCAGCCGGGACAGGGCTCCGAACACCGGGGAGCTGTTTTTT
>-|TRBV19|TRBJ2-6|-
CASRVSGANVLTF
TGTGCCAGTAGGGTGAGTGGGGCCAACGTCCTGACTTTC
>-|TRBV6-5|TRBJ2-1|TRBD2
CASRGGGPNEQFF
TGTGCCAGCAGGGGCGGGGGGCCCAATGAGCAGTTCTTC
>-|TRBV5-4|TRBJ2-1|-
CASSLAPDNEQFF
TGTGCCAGCAGCTTGGCTCCGGACAATGAGCAGTTCTTC
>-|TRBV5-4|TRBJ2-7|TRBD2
CASSLGTSGIYEQYF
TGTGCCAGCAGCCTTGGGACTAGCGGGATATACGAGCAGTACTTC
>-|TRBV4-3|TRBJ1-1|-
CASSQEQGDPEAFF
TGCGCCAGCAGCCAAGAACAGGGTGACCCTGAAGCTTTCTTT
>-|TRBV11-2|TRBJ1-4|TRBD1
CASSTGTAKEKLFF
TGTGCCAGCAGTACCGGGACAGCAAAGGAAAAACTGTTTTTT
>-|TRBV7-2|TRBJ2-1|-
CASSSGRAYEQFF
TGTGCCAGCAGCTCGGGTCGAGCATATGAGCAGTTCTTC
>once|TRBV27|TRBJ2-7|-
CATENPGASYEQYF
TGTGCCACGGAAAACCCAGGGGCCTCCTACGAGCAGTACTTC
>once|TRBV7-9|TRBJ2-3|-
CASSLAMVRISDTQYF
TGTGCCAGCAGCTTAGCAATGGTGAGGATATCAGATACGCAGTATTTT
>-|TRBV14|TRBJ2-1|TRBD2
CASSRVSGLYNEQFF
TGTGCCAGCAGCCGGGTTAGCGGGCTGTACAATGAGCAGTTCTTC
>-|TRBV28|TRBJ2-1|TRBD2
CASSLRLAGGNEQFF
TGTGCCAGCAGTTTACGGCTAGCGGGAGGCAATGAGCAGTTCTTC
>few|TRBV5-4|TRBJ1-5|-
CASSSKESNQPQHF
TGTGCCAGCAGCTCTAAGGAGAGCAATCAGCCCCAGCATTTT
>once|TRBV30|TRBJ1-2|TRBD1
CAWSSGGDYGYTF
TGTGCCTGGAGTTCAGGGGGAGACTATGGCTACACCTTC
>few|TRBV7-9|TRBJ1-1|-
CASSLWAEGAAFF
TGTGCCAGCAGCTTATGGGCAGAGGGCGCGGCTTTCTTT
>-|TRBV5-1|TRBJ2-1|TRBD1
CASSPGQGHNEQFF
TGCGCCAGCAGTCCGGGACAGGGGCACAATGAGCAGTTCTTC
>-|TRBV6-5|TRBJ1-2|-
CASSYSMGGGGYTF
TGTGCCAGCAGTTACTCGATGGGGGGTGGTGGCTACACCTTC
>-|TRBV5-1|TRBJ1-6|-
CASSFGGKNNSPLHF
TGCGCCAGCAGCTTTGGAGGGAAGAATAATTCACCCCTCCACTTT
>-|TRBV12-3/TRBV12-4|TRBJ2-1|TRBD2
CASSLAGGPLFF
TGTGCCAGCAGTTTAGCGGGAGGGCCATTGTTCTTC
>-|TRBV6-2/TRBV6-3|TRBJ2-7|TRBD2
CASSYGGRGDEQYF
TGTGCCAGCAGTTACGGCGGGAGAGGCGACGAGCAGTACTTC
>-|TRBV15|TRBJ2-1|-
CATSRDAGTYNEQFF
TGTGCCACCAGCAGAGATGCGGGAACCTACAATGAGCAGTTCTTC
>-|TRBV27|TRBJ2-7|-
CASSSGHLPYEQYF
TGTGCCAGCAGTTCCGGACATTTACCCTACGAGCAGTACTTC
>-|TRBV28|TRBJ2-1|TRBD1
CASSFIGTGGNEQFF
TGTGCCAGCAGTTTCATAGGGACAGGGGGGAATGAGCAGTTCTTC
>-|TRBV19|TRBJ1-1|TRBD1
CASSKHGTGMNTEAFF
TGTGCCAGTAGTAAACACGGGACAGGGATGAACACTGAAGCTTTCTTT
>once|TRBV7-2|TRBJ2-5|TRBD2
CASSSGTSGSGETQYF
TGTGCCAGCAGCTCGGGGACTAGCGGGAGCGGAGAGACCCAGTACTTC
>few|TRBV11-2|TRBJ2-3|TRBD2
CASRTLGGRSTDTQYF
TGTGCCAGCAGGACTCTAGGCGGGAGGAGCACAGATACGCAGTATTTT
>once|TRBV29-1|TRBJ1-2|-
CSVGTGLDYGYTF
TGCAGCGTCGGCACAGGGTTGGACTATGGCTACACCTTC
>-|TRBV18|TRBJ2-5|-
CASSPPAASETQYF
TGTGCCAGCTCACCCCCCGCGGCCTCAGAGACCCAGTACTTC
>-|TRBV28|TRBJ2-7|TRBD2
CASSLGTIGSYEQYF
TGTGCCAGCAGTTTGGGGACTATCGGGAGCTACGAGCAGTACTTC
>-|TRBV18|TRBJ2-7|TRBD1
CASSPRGQGTYEQYF
TGTGCCAGCTCACCAAGGGGACAGGGGACCTACGAGCAGTACTTC